These T cell receptor beta chains were read from a single sample in a study of OX40 agonist ivuxolimab in advanced cancers. Repertoires were generated with immunoSEQ multiplex PCR, while TCRdb's copy carries only in-frame clones and drops some. The table includes 40,000 or so clones, roughly four fifths detected once. Here the sequenced sample was CD4+ or CD8+ T cells sorted from blood, taken in a trial of the OX40 agonist ivuxolimab. The receptors here all came from an adult with an advanced solid tumor such as melanoma, head and neck, liver or kidney cancer. CDR3s include the opening cysteine and the closing phenylalanine or tryptophan. The D gene is left open where the match is weak. Clone size is given for some rows only: seen once, a few or many times, or a class if the clone is expanded.

j_call | clone_size | d_call | v_call | cdr3_nt | cdr3_aa
TRBJ1-5 | once | NA | TRBV28 | TGTGCCAGCAGCAACATAAGGGGGTCTGGCAATCAGCCCCAGCATTTT | CASSNIRGSGNQPQHF
TRBJ1-6 | NA | NA | TRBV19 | TGTGCCAGTAGTATATTTATGGGCTATAATTCACCCCTCCACTTT | CASSIFMGYNSPLHF
TRBJ1-2 | NA | NA | TRBV6-1 | TGTGCCAGCAGTGAAGTAGTTGAGGGTTATGGCGACACCTTC | CASSEVVEGYGDTF
TRBJ2-6 | NA | NA | TRBV5-1 | TGCGCCAGCCGAGTATCCGGGGCCAACGTCCTGACTTTC | CASRVSGANVLTF
TRBJ2-3 | NA | NA | TRBV9 | TGTGCCAGCAGCGTAGTATCAGATACGCAGTATTTT | CASSVVSDTQYF
TRBJ2-2 | NA | TRBD1 | TRBV2 | TGTGCCAGCAGTGAAGACAGGGGATCCGGGGAGCTGTTTTTT | CASSEDRGSGELFF
TRBJ1-5 | NA | NA | TRBV7-9 | TGTGCCAGCAGCTTAGGAGCGCATAGCAATCAGCCCCAGCATTTT | CASSLGAHSNQPQHF
TRBJ2-5 | NA | TRBD2 | TRBV7-3 | TGTGCCAGCAGCTTAGGGCTAGCGGGAGTGGAGACCCAGTACTTC | CASSLGLAGVETQYF
TRBJ1-5 | NA | NA | TRBV19 | TGTGCCAGTAGTATACAGGGACCCAATCAGCCCCAGCATTTT | CASSIQGPNQPQHF
TRBJ2-5 | once | NA | TRBV9 | TGTGCCAGCAGCGTAGAGGCAGTCCAAGAGACCCAGTACTTC | CASSVEAVQETQYF
TRBJ1-1 | once | NA | TRBV19 | TGTGCCAGTACCGGGCGCAGGGATCGGACTGAAGCTTTCTTT | CASTGRRDRTEAFF
TRBJ2-7 | few | TRBD2 | TRBV5-1 | TGCGCCAGCAGCATATACGCTAGCGGGAGTGCCTACGAGCAGTACTTC | CASSIYASGSAYEQYF
TRBJ2-1 | NA | NA | TRBV11-3 | TGTGCCAGCAGCTTAGAGGGCTTCTCCAATGAGCAGTTCTTC | CASSLEGFSNEQFF
TRBJ1-2 | NA | NA | TRBV11-2 | TGTGCCAGCAGTTCCTCGCCGGGAAATGGCTACACCTTC | CASSSSPGNGYTF
TRBJ2-2 | NA | NA | TRBV4-2 | TGTGCCAGCAGCCAAGGAACGGGAGAGACCGGGGAGCTGTTTTTT | CASSQGTGETGELFF
TRBJ2-2 | NA | TRBD2 | TRBV6-4 | TGTGCCAGCAGTTTGACTAGCGCCACCGGGGAGCTGTTTTTT | CASSLTSATGELFF
TRBJ1-4 | NA | NA | TRBV11-2 | TGTGCCAGCAGCTGGGGCGGGAGTGAAAAACTGTTTTTT | CASSWGGSEKLFF
TRBJ2-5 | NA | TRBD1 | TRBV11-2 | TGTGCCAGCAGCGACACCGGGACAGGCTCCGTAAAGACCCAGTACTTC | CASSDTGTGSVKTQYF
TRBJ2-2 | NA | NA | TRBV6-1 | TGTGCCAGCAGTGTGTTTAGCGGGAACACCGGGGAGCTGTTTTTT | CASSVFSGNTGELFF
TRBJ2-5 | NA | NA | TRBV19 | TGTGCCAGTAGTATAGCGGGAGTATACCAAGAGACCCAGTACTTC | CASSIAGVYQETQYF
TRBJ2-1 | NA | NA | TRBV6-6 | TGTGCCAGCAGTTATGAGGCAGCCGCCAATGAGCAGTTCTTC | CASSYEAAANEQFF
TRBJ2-1 | NA | TRBD2 | TRBV28 | TGTGCCAGCAGTGCCCCAACTAGCGGCGCCTACAATGAGCAGTTCTTC | CASSAPTSGAYNEQFF
TRBJ2-3 | NA | NA | TRBV7-7 | TGTGCTAGCAGCCTAGGGCCCTGGGATACGCAGTATTTT | CASSLGPWDTQYF
TRBJ2-7 | NA | NA | TRBV29-1 | TGCAGCGTTAGGGGGGGCGAGCAGTACTTC | CSVRGGEQYF
TRBJ2-2 | NA | NA | TRBV4-1 | TGCGCCAGCAGCCAATTTCGTCCTTTAGGCGTGTACACCGGGGAGCTGTTTTTT | CASSQFRPLGVYTGELFF
TRBJ2-5 | NA | TRBD2 | TRBV29-1 | TGCAGCGTTGGGCTAGCGGGAGGGTATGAGACCCAGTACTTC | CSVGLAGGYETQYF
TRBJ1-1 | NA | TRBD1 | TRBV4-1 | TGCGCCAGCAGCATCCGACAGGGGGCCAACACTGAAGCTTTCTTT | CASSIRQGANTEAFF
TRBJ1-2 | NA | NA | TRBV30 | TGTGCCTGGAGTGTACTCGGGGGGCGCCTCCTATCCTATGGCTACACCTTC | CAWSVLGGRLLSYGYTF
TRBJ2-4 | NA | NA | TRBV10-3 | TGTGCCATCAGTGCCGAGGGCGGGAAAGACATTCAGTACTTC | CAISAEGGKDIQYF
TRBJ1-2 | few | NA | TRBV5-6 | TGTGCCAGCAGCAGTTGGGACCGACCCTTTGGCTACACCTTC | CASSSWDRPFGYTF
TRBJ2-3 | NA | NA | TRBV2 | TGTGCCAGCAGGGGACTTCTCACAGATACGCAGTATTTT | CASRGLLTDTQYF
TRBJ1-5 | NA | TRBD1 | TRBV6-4 | TGTGCCAGCAGTGGGGGGGACAGGGATGATCAGCCCCAGCATTTT | CASSGGDRDDQPQHF
TRBJ2-5 | NA | NA | TRBV18 | TGTGCCAGCTCACCCTCGGGGGCGGGCAAAGAGACCCAGTACTTC | CASSPSGAGKETQYF
TRBJ2-7 | NA | TRBD2 | TRBV11-2 | TGTGCCAGCAGCCCATTAGCGGGAGGGCCTCCCGAGCAGTACTTC | CASSPLAGGPPEQYF
TRBJ1-6 | NA | NA | TRBV28 | TGTGCCAGCAGTAACAGGGATAATTCACCCCTCCACTTT | CASSNRDNSPLHF
TRBJ2-2 | few | NA | TRBV11-1 | TGTGCCAGCAGCTTAGTCCTCGGGGAGCTGTTTTTT | CASSLVLGELFF
TRBJ1-5 | NA | NA | TRBV28 | TGTGCCAGCAGTTTACCCACAGGGTTGGGAAGCAATCAGCCCCAGCATTTT | CASSLPTGLGSNQPQHF
TRBJ2-1 | NA | TRBD1 | TRBV7-2 | TGTGCCAGCAGCCCCCCACCGGGACAGAATGAGCAGTTCTTC | CASSPPPGQNEQFF
TRBJ2-5 | NA | NA | TRBV9 | TGTGCCAGCAGCGTCACAGGGAGACAAGAGACCCAGTACTTC | CASSVTGRQETQYF
TRBJ1-6 | NA | NA | TRBV5-1 | TGCGCCAGCAGCCCAAGGGATTTTACTAATTCACCCCTCCACTTT | CASSPRDFTNSPLHF
TRBJ1-1 | NA | NA | TRBV5-1 | TGCGCCAGCAGCTTCCAGGGGAACACTGAAGCTTTCTTT | CASSFQGNTEAFF
TRBJ1-1 | NA | TRBD1 | TRBV6-5 | TGTGCCAGCAGTTCCGACAGGGGTTCCGAAGCTTTCTTT | CASSSDRGSEAFF
TRBJ2-7 | once | TRBD2 | TRBV10-3 | TGTGCCATCAGTCGTTACCGGGGGGACTCTACCTACGAGCAGTACTTC | CAISRYRGDSTYEQYF
TRBJ2-1 | NA | NA | TRBV7-3 | TGTGCCAGCAGCTCCGGTGGCTACAATGAGCAGTTCTTC | CASSSGGYNEQFF